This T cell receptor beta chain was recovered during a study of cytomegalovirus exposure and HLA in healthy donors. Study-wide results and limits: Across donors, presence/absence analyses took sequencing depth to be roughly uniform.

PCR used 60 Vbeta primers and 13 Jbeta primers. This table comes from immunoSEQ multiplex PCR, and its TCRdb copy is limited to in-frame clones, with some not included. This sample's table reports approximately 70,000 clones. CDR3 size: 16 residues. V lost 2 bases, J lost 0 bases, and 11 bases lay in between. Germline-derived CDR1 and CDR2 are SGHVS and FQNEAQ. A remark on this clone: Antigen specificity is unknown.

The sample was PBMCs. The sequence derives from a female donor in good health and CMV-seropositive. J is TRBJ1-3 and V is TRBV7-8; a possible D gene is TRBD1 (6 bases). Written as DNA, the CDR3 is TGTGCCAGCAGCTTACCCGAGGGGGACTCTGGAAACACCATATATTTT. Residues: CASSLPEGDSGNTIYF.